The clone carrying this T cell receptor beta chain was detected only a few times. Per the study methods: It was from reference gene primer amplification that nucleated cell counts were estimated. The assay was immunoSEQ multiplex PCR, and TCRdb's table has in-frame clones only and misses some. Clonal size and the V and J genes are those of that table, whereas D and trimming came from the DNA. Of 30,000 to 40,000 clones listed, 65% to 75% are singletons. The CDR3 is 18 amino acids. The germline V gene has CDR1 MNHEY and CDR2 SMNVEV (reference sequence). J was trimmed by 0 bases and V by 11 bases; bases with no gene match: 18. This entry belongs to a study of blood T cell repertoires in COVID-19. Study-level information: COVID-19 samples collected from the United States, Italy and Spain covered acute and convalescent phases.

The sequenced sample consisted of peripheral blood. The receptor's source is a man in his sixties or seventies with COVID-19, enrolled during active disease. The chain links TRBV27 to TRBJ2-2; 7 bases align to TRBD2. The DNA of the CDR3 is TGTGCCTCTAGGCTGGGGAGCGGGGAGACAACGAACACCGGGGAGCTGTTTTTT. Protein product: CASRLGSGETTNTGELFF.